This TCR beta chain came from a study of T cell repertoires in cytomegalovirus infection. Study background: Indications of both CMV infection and matching HLA type were provided by public TCR beta signatures. Notes on the study in general: In two of eight donors, the top clonotype was HLA-C-restricted CMV-specific.

This clonotype was counted many times. What it binds is unknown. Deletions cut 6 bases from V and 2 bases from J, with 6 bases between. CDR1 is MNHEY and CDR2 is SMNVEV in the germline V gene (reference sequence). The CDR3 extends over 12 amino acids. TCRdb processed the reads anew with MiXCR; each CDR3 protein has one entry. The repertoire includes approximately 910,000 distinct CDR3 sequences, approximately 30% of them detected once, and roughly an eighth sits in the top ten. The sample was cultured CD8+ T cells from PBMCs, taken from culture after CMV antigen stimulation. The chain links TRBV27 to TRBJ2-3; D not certain. The clonotype comes from a human donor in good health (CMV status not recorded). Some clones in this sample may be carry-over from other donors' samples. The CDR3 nucleotides are TGTGCCAGCAGCTTGCCCACAGATACGCAGTATTTT. Translated: CASSLPTDTQYF.